Presented here are 26 T cell receptor beta chains from one specimen sequenced in a study of CD8 T cells in Susac syndrome. Random hexamers served to reverse transcribe roughly 0.5 to 1 ug RNA. A single record per CDR3 protein comes from TCRdb applying MiXCR to the immunoSEQ multiplex PCR reads. The sample has roughly 130,000 distinct CDR3 sequences, around 94% seen once. Sequenced sample: CD4+ T cells from PBMCs. All receptors derive from a human donor with multiple sclerosis.

The V gene is TRBV6-5, the J gene TRBJ2-7, with D possibly TRBD1 on 5 matching bases. The CDR3 consists of 15 residues. Germline-derived CDR1 and CDR2 are MNHEY and SVGAGI. Trimming took off 0 bases at V and 2 bases at J, with 11 bases between the two ends. The CDR3 DNA is TGTGCCAGCAGTTACTCGTTCAGGGCCACCTACGAGCAGTACTTC. Translation gives CASSYSFRATYEQYF.

The chain carries TRBV7-2 and TRBJ2-4; 11 positions match TRBD2. Losses at the gene ends were 4 bases for V and 1 base for J; bases not matched to a gene: 6. Germline values: CDR1 SGHTA, CDR2 FQGNSA. The CDR3 spans 17 residues. For the CDR3, the DNA is TGTGCCAGCAGCTCCTTGACTAGCGGGGTGGCCAAAAACATTCAGTACTTC. The encoded protein is CASSSLTSGVAKNIQYF. Full variable domain (remainder filled in from reference TRBV7-2 and TRBJ2-4): GAGVSQSPSNKVTEKGKDVELRCDPISGHTALYWYRQSLGQGLEFLIYFQGNSAPDKSGLPSDRFSAERTGGSVSTLTIQRTQQEDSAVYLCASSSLTSGVAKNIQYFGAGTRLSVL.

V usage is TRBV13 and J usage is TRBJ2-7; 8 bases line up with TRBD1. CDR3 length: 13 amino acids. Germline CDR1 is PRHDT and CDR2 is FYEKMQ (reference sequence). After removal of 5 bases from V and 3 bases from J, the junction contained 3 bases not matched to a gene. The CDR3 DNA follows: TGTGCCAGCAGCGCGGGACAGGACTACGAGCAGTACTTC. Its translation: CASSAGQDYEQYF.

The chain employs TRBV14 and TRBJ2-1, with TRBD2 identical over 12 bases. This CDR3 comprises 16 residues. Germline CDR1 SGHDN, CDR2 FVKESK. J was trimmed by 8 bases and V by 0 bases; bases with no gene match: 5. DNA for the CDR3: TGTGCCAGCAGCCAAGATAAACTAGCGGGAGGTGATGAGCAGTTCTTC. Translation: CASSQDKLAGGDEQFF.

The rearrangement links TRBV27 to TRBJ2-1; 10 bases are shared with TRBD1. CDR3 length: 15 residues. Germline V gene data show CDR1 as MNHEY and CDR2 as SMNVEV (reference sequence). Trimming cost V 5 bases and J 6 bases; bases outside gene matches: 7. CDR3 nucleotide sequence: TGTGCCAGCAGTCCGAGGGACAGGGGCGGCAATGAGCAGTTCTTC. Translated: CASSPRDRGGNEQFF.

This chain connects TRBV10-3 to TRBJ1-2; D is perhaps TRBD1 (5 bases). Trimming shortened V by 4 bases and J by 2 bases, and 5 bases separated the two germline ends. Germline values: CDR1 ENHRY, CDR2 SYGVKD. The CDR3 spans 12 residues. The CDR3 sequence is CAISGQNYGYTF. The CDR3 nucleotides are TGTGCCATCAGTGGACAGAACTATGGCTACACCTTC.

V is TRBV30 and J is TRBJ2-7; no firm D call. CDR3 length equals 12 residues. V shed 2 bases and J shed 3 bases, with 8 bases lying between them. Per the germline V gene, CDR1 is GTSNPN and CDR2 is SVGIG (reference sequence). CDR3 coding DNA: TGTGCCTGGAGTAATGGCGGCTACGAGCAGTACTTC. Amino acids: CAWSNGGYEQYF.

The rearrangement joins TRBV7-2 to TRBJ2-1; D uncertain. The V gene's germline CDR1 is SGHTA and CDR2 FQGNSA. The V and J ends lost 5 bases and 3 bases respectively, with 8 bases between them. The CDR3 totals 13 residues. This chain's CDR3 is CASSPRRYNEQFF. Here the CDR3 DNA reads TGTGCCAGCAGCCCCCGGCGCTACAATGAGCAGTTCTTC. Full variable domain (remainder filled in from reference TRBV7-2 and TRBJ2-1): GAGVSQSPSNKVTEKGKDVELRCDPISGHTALYWYRQSLGQGLEFLIYFQGNSAPDKSGLPSDRFSAERTGGSVSTLTIQRTQQEDSAVYLCASSPRRYNEQFFGPGTRLTVL.

This rearrangement joins TRBV9 to TRBJ2-4; perhaps TRBD2 as D (6 bases). The CDR3 contains 14 residues. V lost 4 bases to trimming and J lost 6 bases, with 14 bases between them. CDR1 and CDR2 (germline): SGDLS, YYNGEE. Here the CDR3 reads CASSPPLGGNIQYF. Here the CDR3 DNA reads TGTGCCAGCAGCCCGCCCCTGGGGGGAAACATTCAGTACTTC.

The gene calls are TRBV7-6 and TRBJ1-1; a possible D gene is TRBD1 (5 bases). V was cut by 4 bases and J by 4 bases, with 13 bases left in between. The length of the CDR3 is 14 residues. CDR1 and CDR2 from the germline V gene are SGHVS and FNYEAQ. In nucleotides, the CDR3 is TGTGCCAGCAGCTCTCCTTCAGGGCTCACTGAAGCTTTCTTT. Translated, it gives CASSSPSGLTEAFF.

The V and J genes are TRBV14 and TRBJ1-4; 7 bases line up with TRBD1. Trimming at V came to 4 bases and at J to 7 bases, leaving 6 bases not matched to a gene. The CDR3 has 14 residues. Germline loops: CDR1 SGHDN, CDR2 FVKESK. The DNA of the CDR3 is TGTGCCAGCAGCCTTACAGGGGCCGGTGAAAAACTGTTTTTT. It yields the protein CASSLTGAGEKLFF.

The chain combines TRBV7-9 with TRBJ2-7; D call uncertain. CDR3 size: 13 residues. CDR1 is SEHNR, CDR2 FQNEAQ, per germline (reference sequence). Trimming removed 7 bases from V and 4 bases from J, with 14 bases in between. The CDR3 loop reads CASTSQVQYEQYF. CDR3 DNA: TGTGCCAGCACCTCCCAGGTTCAGTACGAGCAGTACTTC.

The chain couples TRBV20-1 to TRBJ1-2; D is possibly TRBD1 (5 bases). Trimming removed 3 bases at V and 8 bases at J, with 16 bases between. The germline gives CDR1 DFQATT, CDR2 SNEGSKA (reference sequence). The CDR3 has 13 amino acids. The chain's CDR3 is CSARTGGGLGYTF. DNA for the CDR3: TGCAGTGCTAGGACCGGGGGAGGGCTGGGCTACACCTTC.

The V gene is TRBV28, the J gene TRBJ1-1, with a weak D call TRBD1 (5 bases). The V and J ends lost 2 bases and 2 bases respectively, with 18 bases between them. This CDR3 is 17 amino acids long. Germline CDR1 reads MDHEN; CDR2 reads SYDVKM. The CDR3 DNA sequence: TGTGCCAGCAGTTTAAGAGCAGGGACCTTTCCTAACACTGAAGCTTTCTTT. It encodes CASSLRAGTFPNTEAFF.

This clonotype was observed a few times. The V call is TRBV7-2, the J call TRBJ2-7, with D perhaps given as TRBD1 or TRBD2 (5 bases each). The V end lost 6 bases, the J end lost 1 base, and 13 bases lay between the germline ends. CDR1 and CDR2 (germline): SGHTA, FQGNSA. The CDR3 runs to 14 residues. The CDR3 sequence: CASSPSGASYEQYF. Written as DNA, the CDR3 is TGTGCCAGCAGTCCTTCCGGGGCGTCCTACGAGCAGTACTTC.

The V gene is TRBV3-1, the J gene TRBJ1-1; no clear D. Germline loops: CDR1 LGHDT, CDR2 YNNKEL (reference sequence). With 0 bases removed from V and 8 bases from J, the gap between germline ends came to 4 bases. This CDR3 is 11 amino acids long. The CDR3 region is CASSQDREAFF. Here the CDR3 DNA reads TGTGCCAGCAGCCAAGACAGGGAAGCTTTCTTT.

The chain combines TRBV7-9 with TRBJ1-3, with D perhaps TRBD1 (6 bases). Germline assignment: CDR1 SEHNR and CDR2 FQNEAQ (reference sequence). CDR3 size: 16 residues. V was trimmed by 6 bases and J by 4 bases, leaving 19 bases between them. CDR3: CASRPAVGASGNTIYF. The CDR3 DNA sequence: TGTGCCAGCAGGCCCGCTGTGGGGGCTTCAGGAAACACCATATATTTT.

The chain has TRBV5-4 and TRBJ2-1, with 7 nucleotides matching TRBD2. Losses at the gene ends were 4 bases for V and 7 bases for J; bases not matched to a gene: 17. Germline V gene sequence: CDR1 SGHNT, CDR2 YYREEE (reference sequence). The CDR3 is made up of 17 amino acids. The CDR3 coding sequence is TGTGCCAGCAGCCCACCCGGATGGGGGAGGGATTTAAATGAGCAGTTCTTC. This translates into CASSPPGWGRDLNEQFF.

The CDR3 nucleotides read TGTGCCACCAGCAGATTCGTCCCAGCTGGGGCCAACGTCCTGACTTTC. Protein sequence: CATSRFVPAGANVLTF. The chain combines TRBV15 with TRBJ2-6; D remains ambiguous. Trimming shortened V by 2 bases and J by 2 bases, and 10 bases separated the two germline ends. CDR1 and CDR2 (germline): LNHNV, YYDKDF (reference sequence). The CDR3 length is 16 residues.

This sequence joins TRBV13 and TRBJ2-5; 11 bases are shared with TRBD2. CDR1 and CDR2 from the germline V gene are PRHDT and FYEKMQ (reference sequence). J lost 3 bases, V lost 5 bases, and 11 bases had no gene match. The CDR3 is made up of 17 amino acids. For the CDR3, the DNA is TGTGCCAGCAGCCCGGGACTAGCGGAAGGAGGAGAAGAGACCCAGTACTTC. Residues: CASSPGLAEGGEETQYF.

About this clonotype itself: A read error is likely, as this CDR3 ends without the conserved phenylalanine or tryptophan. The V gene is TRBV6-5, the J gene TRBJ2-7; D gene uncertain. CDR1 is MNHEY and CDR2 is SVGAGI in the germline V gene. The CDR3 runs 14 residues. The V end was cut by 5 bases, the J end by 0 bases, with 11 bases between. CDR3 sequence: CASSPRRASYEQYL. In nucleotides, the CDR3 is TGTGCCAGCAGTCCGCGGCGCGCCTCCTACGAGCAGTACTTG.

The J gene is TRBJ2-1, the V gene TRBV4-2, with D possibly TRBD2 on 5 matching bases. The germline gives CDR1 LGHNA, CDR2 YNFKEQ. This CDR3 spans 15 amino acids. V was trimmed by 1 base and J by 3 bases, leaving 10 bases between them. The CDR3 DNA reads as TGTGCCAGCAGCCAAGGCGACGGGATCTACAATGAGCAGTTCTTC. Its protein is CASSQGDGIYNEQFF.

The table lists this clonotype with a count of one. The chain is built from TRBV6-2 or TRBV6-3 and TRBJ2-7; either TRBD1 or TRBD2 may supply D (5 bases each). V was trimmed by 2 bases and J by 2 bases, leaving 13 bases between them. CDR1 is MNHEY, CDR2 SVGEGT, per germline. The CDR3 consists of 15 residues. CDR3 region: CASSYIRDGTYEQYF. The CDR3 nucleotides are TGTGCCAGCAGTTACATCCGGGACGGGACCTACGAGCAGTACTTC.

This chain connects TRBV20-1 to TRBJ1-5; a possible D gene is TRBD1 (6 bases). Between the trimmed V and J ends, which lost 5 bases and 6 bases, there was a span of 11 bases. In germline, CDR1 is DFQATT, CDR2 SNEGSKA (reference sequence). CDR3 length: 12 residues. CDR3 DNA sequence: TGCAGTGCTTTACAGGGAATTCAGCCCCAGCATTTT. Encoded protein: CSALQGIQPQHF.

The chain combines TRBV27 with TRBJ1-3, with unresolved D. Germline V gene sequence: CDR1 MNHEY, CDR2 SMNVEV (reference sequence). CDR3 size: 15 residues. The V end lost 6 bases, the J end lost 8 bases, and 20 bases lay between the germline ends. CDR3 DNA sequence: TGTGCCAGCAGCCCCTTGAGCCCCGTCGGAGACACCATATATTTT. Amino acids: CASSPLSPVGDTIYF.

The J gene is TRBJ2-7, the V gene TRBV7-2, with 12 nucleotides matching TRBD2. Germline CDR1 and CDR2: SGHTA and FQGNSA. This CDR3 has 17 residues. V was clipped by 6 bases and J by 2 bases; unmatched bases: 11. CDR3 nucleotides: TGTGCCAGCAGGGGTTATGGACTAGCGGGATCCACCTACGAGCAGTACTTC. This sequence encodes CASRGYGLAGSTYEQYF.